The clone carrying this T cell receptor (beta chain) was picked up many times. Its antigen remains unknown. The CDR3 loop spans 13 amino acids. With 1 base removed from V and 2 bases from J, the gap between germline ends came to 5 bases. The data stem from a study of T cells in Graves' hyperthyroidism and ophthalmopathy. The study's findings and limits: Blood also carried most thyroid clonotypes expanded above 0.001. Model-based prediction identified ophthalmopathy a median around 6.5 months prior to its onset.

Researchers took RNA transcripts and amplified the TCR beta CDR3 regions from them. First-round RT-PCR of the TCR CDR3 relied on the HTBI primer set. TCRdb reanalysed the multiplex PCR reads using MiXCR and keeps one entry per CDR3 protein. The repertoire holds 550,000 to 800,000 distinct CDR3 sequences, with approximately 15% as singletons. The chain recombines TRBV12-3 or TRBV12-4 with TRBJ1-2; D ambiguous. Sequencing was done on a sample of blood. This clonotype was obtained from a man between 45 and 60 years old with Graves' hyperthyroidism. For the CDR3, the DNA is TGTGCCAGCAGTTTAGGAGGCAACTATGGCTACACCTTC. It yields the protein CASSLGGNYGYTF.